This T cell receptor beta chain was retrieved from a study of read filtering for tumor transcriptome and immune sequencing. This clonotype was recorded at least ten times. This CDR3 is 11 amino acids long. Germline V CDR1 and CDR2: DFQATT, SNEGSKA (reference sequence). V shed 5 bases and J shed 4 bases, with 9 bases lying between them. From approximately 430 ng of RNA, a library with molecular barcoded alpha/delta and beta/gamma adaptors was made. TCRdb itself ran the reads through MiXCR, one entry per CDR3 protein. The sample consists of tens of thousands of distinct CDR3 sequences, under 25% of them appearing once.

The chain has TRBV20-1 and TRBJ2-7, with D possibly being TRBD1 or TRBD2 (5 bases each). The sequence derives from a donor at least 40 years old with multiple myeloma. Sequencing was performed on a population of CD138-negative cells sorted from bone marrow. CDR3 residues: CSAPWGYEQYF. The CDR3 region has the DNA TGCAGTGCTCCGTGGGGGTACGAGCAGTACTTC.